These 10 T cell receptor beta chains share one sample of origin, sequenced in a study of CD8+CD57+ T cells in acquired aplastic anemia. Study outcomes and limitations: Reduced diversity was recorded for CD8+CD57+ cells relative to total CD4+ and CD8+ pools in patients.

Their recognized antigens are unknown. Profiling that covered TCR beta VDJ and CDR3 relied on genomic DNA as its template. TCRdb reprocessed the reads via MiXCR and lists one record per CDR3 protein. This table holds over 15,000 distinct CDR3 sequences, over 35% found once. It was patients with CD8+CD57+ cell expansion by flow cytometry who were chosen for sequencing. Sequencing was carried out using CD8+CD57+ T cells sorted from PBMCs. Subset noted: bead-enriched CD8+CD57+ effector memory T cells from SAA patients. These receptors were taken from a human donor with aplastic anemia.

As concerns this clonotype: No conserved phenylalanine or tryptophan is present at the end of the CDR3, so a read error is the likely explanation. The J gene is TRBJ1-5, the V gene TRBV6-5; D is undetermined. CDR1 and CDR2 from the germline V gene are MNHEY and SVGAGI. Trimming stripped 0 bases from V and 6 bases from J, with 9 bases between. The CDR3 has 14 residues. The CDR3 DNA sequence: TGTGCCAGCAGTTACTCAGGTTCTGGTCAGCCCCAGCATCTT. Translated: CASSYSGSGQPQHL.

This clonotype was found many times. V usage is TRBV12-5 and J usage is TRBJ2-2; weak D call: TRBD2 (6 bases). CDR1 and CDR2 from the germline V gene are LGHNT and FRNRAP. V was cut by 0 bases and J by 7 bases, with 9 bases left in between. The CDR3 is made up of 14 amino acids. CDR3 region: CASGLVEGGGELFF. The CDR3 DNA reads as TGTGCTAGTGGTTTGGTGGAGGGCGGCGGGGAGCTGTTTTTT.

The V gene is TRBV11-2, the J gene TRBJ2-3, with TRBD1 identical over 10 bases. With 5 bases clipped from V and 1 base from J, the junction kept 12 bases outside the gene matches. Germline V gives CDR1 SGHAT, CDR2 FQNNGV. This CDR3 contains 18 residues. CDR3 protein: CASSHLGTGVFGTDTQYF. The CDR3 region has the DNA TGTGCCAGCAGCCACCTTGGGACAGGGGTTTTTGGCACAGATACGCAGTATTTT.

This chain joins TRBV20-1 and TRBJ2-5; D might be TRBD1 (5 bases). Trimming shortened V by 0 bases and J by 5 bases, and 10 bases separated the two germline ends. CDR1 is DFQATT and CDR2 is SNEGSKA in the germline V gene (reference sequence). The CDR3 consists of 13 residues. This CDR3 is CSARDRGRETQYF. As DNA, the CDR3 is TGCAGTGCTAGAGATAGGGGTCGGGAGACCCAGTACTTC.

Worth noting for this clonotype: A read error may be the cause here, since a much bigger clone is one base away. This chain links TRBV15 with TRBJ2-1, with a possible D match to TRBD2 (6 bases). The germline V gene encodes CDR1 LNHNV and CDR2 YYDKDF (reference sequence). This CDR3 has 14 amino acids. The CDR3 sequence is CATSSYLGGDERFF. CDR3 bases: TGTGCCACCAGCAGCTATCTGGGGGGTGATGAGCGGTTCTTC.

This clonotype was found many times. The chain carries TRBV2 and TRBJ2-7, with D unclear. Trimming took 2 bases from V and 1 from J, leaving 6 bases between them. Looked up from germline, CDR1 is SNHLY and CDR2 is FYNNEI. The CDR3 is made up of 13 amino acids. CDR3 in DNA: TGTGCCAGCAGTGAACTGGGTTCCTACGAGCAGTACTTC. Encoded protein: CASSELGSYEQYF. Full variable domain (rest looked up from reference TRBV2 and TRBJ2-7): EPEVTQTPSHQVTQMGQEVILRCVPISNHLYFYWYRQILGQKVEFLVSFYNNEISEKSEIFDDQFSVERPDGSNFTLKIRSTKLEDSAMYFCASSELGSYEQYFGPGTRLTVT.

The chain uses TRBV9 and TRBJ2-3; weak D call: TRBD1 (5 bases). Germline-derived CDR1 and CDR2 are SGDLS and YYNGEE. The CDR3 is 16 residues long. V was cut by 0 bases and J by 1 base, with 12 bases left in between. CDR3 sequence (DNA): TGTGCCAGCAGCGTAGATGGGGCTTTTGGCACAGATACGCAGTATTTT. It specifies CASSVDGAFGTDTQYF. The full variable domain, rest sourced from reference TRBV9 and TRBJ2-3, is DSGVTQTPKHLITATGQRVTLRCSPRSGDLSVYWYQQSLDQGLQFLIQYYNGEERAKGNILERFSAQQFPDLHSELNLSSLELGDSALYFCASSVDGAFGTDTQYFGPGTRLTVL.

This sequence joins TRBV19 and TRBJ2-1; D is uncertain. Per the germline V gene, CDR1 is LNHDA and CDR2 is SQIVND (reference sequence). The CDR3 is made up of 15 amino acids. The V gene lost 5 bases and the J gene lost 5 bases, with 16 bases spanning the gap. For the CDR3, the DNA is TGTGCCAGTAGTGTAGTCCAACGGACCCACAATGAGCAGTTCTTC. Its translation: CASSVVQRTHNEQFF.

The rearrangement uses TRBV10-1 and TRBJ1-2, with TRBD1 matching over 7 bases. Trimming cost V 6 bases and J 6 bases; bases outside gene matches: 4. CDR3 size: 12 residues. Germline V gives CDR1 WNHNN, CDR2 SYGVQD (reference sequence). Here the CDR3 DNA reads TGCGCCAGCAGAGGGGGCAAGGATGGCTACACCTTC. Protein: CASRGGKDGYTF.

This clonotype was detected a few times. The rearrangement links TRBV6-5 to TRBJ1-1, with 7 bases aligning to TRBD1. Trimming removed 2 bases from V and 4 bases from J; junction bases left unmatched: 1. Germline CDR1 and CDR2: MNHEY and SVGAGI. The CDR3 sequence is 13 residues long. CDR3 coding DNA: TGTGCCAGCAGTTACGGGACAGCCACTGAAGCTTTCTTT. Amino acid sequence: CASSYGTATEAFF.